The T cell receptor (beta chain) under discussion was sequenced for a study of shared clonotypes between healthy human individuals. Data came from immunoSEQ multiplex PCR; TCRdb stores just in-frame clones and leaves some out. Counted here are roughly 2.1 million clones, approximately 94% occurring once; the ten biggest clones make up more than 1.5%. Concerning this clone itself: Its antigen remains unknown.

Naive CD8 cells were CD45RO-negative, positively selected for CCR7, excluding terminally differentiated effector memory CD45RA+ cells. Study conclusions and caveats: Sampling covered blood only; tissue repertoires likely differ.

The V gene lost 0 bases and the J gene lost 2 bases, with 11 bases spanning the gap. CDR3 size: 15 residues. The germline gives CDR1 SGHVS, CDR2 FNYEAQ. The specimen was naive CD8+ T cells from PBMCs. This TCR derives from a man between 18 and 29 years old in good health. Some clones in this sample may be carry-over from other donors' samples. V gene TRBV7-6 combines with J gene TRBJ2-7, with D perhaps assigned TRBD1 or TRBD2 (6 bases each). The DNA for the CDR3 is TGTGCCAGCAGCTTAGCGGAGGGACATACCTACGAGCAGTACTTC. Protein product: CASSLAEGHTYEQYF.